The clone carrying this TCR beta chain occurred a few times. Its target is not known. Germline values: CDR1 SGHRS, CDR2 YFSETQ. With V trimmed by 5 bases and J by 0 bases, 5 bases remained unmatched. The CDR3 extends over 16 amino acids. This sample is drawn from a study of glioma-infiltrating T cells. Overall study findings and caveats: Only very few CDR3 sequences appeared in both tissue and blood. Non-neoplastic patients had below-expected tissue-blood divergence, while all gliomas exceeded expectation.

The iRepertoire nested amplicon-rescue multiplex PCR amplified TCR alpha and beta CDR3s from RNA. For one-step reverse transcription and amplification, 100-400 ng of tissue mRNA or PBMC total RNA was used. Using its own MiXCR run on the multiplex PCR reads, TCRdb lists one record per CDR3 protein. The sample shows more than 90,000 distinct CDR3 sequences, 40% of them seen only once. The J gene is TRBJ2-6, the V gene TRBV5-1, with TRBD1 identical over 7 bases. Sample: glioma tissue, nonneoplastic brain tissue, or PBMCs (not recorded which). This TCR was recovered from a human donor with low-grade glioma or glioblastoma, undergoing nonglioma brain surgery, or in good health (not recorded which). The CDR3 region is CASRRQGDSGANVLTF. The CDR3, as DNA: TGCGCCAGCAGAAGGCAGGGGGACTCTGGGGCCAACGTCCTGACTTTC.